This section outlines one TCR beta chain sequence together with its context. Its antigen is not known. The data were taken from a study of tissue T cells after allogeneic stem cell transplantation. The CDR3 is 15 residues long. CDR1 and CDR2 from the germline V gene are SGHDT and YYEEEE. The V gene lost 0 bases and the J gene lost 4 bases, with 12 bases spanning the gap. Enrolled prospectively were adult allogeneic hematopoietic cell transplant recipients whose graft-versus-host disease was steroid-refractory. Repertoires were generated with immunoSEQ multiplex PCR, while TCRdb's copy carries only in-frame clones and drops some. This sample has some 3,100 clones; around two thirds occur once, and the top ten carry about 15%. Study outcomes and limitations: Some tissue clones might be persisting host cells; their alloreactivity or antigen specificity was not determined. Within patients, tissue anatomy strongly shaped TCR repertoire composition.

This TCR came from an older male patient with steroid-refractory graft-versus-host disease after an allogeneic stem cell transplant. Some of the T cells may derive from the graft donor. The chain links TRBV5-6 to TRBJ2-3; no firm D call. The specimen was descending colon tissue, collected at autopsy. In DNA form, the CDR3 reads TGTGCCAGCAGCTTGGGTGGCGACCCCGCAGATACGCAGTATTTT. As protein: CASSLGGDPADTQYF.